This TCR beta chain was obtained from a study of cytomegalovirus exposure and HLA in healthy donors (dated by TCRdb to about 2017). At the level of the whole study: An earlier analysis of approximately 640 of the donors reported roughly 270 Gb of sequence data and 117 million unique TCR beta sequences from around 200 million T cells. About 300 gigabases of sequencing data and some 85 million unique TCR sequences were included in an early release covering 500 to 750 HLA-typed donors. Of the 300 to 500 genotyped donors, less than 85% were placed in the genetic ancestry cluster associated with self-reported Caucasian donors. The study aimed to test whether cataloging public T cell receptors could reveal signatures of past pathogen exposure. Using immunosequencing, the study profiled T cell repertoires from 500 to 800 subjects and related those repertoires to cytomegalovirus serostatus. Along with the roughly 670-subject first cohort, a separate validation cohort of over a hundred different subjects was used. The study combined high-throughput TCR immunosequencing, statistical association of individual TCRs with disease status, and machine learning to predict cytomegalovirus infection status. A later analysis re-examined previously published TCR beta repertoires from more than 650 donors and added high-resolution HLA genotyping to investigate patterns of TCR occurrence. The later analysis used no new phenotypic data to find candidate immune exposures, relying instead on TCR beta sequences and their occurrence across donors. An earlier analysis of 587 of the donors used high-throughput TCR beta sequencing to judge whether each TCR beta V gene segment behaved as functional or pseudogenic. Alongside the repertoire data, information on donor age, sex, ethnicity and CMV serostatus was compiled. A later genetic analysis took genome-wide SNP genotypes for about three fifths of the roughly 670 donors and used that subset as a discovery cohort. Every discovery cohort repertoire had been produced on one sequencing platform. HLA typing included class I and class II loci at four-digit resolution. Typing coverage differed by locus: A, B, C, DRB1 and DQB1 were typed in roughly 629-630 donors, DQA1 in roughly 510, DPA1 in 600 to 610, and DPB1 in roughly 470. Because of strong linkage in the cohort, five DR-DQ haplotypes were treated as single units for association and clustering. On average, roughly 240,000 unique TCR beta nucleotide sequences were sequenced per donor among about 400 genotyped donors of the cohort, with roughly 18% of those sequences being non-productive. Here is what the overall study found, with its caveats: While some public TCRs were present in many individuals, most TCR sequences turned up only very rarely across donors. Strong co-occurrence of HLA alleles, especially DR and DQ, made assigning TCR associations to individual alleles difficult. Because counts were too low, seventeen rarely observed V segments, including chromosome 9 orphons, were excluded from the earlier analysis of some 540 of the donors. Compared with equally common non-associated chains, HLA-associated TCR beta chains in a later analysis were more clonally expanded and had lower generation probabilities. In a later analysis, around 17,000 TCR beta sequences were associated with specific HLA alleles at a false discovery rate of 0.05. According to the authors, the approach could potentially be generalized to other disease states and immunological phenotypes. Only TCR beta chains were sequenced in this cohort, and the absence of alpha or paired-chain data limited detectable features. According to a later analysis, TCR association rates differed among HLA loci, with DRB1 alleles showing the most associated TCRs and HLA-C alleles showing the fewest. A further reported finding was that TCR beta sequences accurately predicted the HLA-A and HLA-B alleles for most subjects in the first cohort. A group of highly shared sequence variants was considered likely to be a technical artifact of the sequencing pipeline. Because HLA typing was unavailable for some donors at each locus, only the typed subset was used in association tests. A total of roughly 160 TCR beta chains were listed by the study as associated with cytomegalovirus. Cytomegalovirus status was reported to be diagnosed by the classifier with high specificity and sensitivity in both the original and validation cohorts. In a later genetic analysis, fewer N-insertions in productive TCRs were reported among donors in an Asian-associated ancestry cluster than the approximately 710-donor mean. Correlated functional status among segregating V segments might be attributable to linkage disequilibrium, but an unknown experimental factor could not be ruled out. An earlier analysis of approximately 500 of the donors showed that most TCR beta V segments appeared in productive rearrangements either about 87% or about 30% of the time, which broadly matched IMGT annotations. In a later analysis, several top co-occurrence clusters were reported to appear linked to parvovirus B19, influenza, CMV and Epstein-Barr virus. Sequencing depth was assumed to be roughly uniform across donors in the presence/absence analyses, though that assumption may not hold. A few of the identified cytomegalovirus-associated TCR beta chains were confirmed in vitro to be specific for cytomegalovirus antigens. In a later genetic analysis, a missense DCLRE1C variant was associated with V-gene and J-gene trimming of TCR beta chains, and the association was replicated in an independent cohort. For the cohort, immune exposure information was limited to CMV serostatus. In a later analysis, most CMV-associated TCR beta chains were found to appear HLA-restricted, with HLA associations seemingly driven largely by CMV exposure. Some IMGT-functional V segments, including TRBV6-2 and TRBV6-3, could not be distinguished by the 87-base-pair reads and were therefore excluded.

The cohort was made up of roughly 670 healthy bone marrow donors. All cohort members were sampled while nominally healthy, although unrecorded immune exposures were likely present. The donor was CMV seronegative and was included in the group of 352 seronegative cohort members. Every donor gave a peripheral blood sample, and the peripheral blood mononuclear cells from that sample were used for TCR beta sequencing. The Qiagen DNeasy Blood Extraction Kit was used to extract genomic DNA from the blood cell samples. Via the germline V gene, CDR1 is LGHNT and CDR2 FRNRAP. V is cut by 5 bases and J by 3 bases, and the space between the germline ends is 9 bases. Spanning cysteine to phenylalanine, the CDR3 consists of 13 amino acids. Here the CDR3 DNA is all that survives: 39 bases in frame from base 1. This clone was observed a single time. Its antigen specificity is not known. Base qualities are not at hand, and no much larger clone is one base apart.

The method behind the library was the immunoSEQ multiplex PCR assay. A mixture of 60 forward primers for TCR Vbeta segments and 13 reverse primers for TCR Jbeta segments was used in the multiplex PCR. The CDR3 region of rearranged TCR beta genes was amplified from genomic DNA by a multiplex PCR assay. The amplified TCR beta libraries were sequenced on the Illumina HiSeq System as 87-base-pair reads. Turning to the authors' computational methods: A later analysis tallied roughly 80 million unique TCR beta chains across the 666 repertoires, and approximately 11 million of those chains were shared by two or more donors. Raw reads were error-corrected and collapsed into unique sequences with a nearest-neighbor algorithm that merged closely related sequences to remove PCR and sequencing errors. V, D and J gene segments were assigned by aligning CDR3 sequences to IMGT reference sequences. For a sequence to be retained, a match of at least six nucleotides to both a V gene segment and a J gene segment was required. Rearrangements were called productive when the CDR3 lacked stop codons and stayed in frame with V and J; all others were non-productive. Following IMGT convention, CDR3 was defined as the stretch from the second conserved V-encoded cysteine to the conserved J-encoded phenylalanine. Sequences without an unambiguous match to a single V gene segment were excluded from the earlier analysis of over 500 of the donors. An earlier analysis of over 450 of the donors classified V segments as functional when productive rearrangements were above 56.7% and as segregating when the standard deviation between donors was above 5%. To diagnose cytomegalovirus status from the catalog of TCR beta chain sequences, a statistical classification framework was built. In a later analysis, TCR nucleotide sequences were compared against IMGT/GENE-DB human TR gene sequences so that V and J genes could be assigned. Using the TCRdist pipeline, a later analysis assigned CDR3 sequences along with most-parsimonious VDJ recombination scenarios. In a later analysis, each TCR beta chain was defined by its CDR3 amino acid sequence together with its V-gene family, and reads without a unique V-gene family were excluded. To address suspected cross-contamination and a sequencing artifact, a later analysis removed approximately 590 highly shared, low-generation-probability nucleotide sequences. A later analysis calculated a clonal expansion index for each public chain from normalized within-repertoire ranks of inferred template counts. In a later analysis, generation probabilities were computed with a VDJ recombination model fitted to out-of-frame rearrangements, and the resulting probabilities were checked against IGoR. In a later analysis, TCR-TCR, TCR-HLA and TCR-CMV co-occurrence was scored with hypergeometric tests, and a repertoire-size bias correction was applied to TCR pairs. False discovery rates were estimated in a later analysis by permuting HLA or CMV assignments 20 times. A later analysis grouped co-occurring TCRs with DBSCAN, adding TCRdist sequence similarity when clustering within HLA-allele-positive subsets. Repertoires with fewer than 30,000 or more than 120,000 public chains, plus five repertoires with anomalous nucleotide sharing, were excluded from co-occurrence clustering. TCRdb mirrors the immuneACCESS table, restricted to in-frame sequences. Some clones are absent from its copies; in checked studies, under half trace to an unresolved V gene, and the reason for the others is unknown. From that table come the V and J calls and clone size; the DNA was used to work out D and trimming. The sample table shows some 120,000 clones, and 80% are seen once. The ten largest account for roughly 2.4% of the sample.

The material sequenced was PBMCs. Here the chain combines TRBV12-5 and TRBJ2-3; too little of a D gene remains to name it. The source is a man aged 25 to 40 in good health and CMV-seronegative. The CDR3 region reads CASGNPNTDTQYF. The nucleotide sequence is TGTGCTAGTGGTAATCCCAATACAGATACGCAGTATTTT.